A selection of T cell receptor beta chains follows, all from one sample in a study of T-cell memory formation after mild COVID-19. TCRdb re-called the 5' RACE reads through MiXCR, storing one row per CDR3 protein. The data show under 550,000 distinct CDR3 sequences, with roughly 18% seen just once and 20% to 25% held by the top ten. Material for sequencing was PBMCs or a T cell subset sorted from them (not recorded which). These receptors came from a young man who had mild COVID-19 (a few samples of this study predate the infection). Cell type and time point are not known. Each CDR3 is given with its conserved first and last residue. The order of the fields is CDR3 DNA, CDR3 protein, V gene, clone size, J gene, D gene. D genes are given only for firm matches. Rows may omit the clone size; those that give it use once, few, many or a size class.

CDR3nt: TGTGCCATCAGTGCCGGGACAGAGGTCTACGAGCAGTACTTC
CDR3aa: CAISAGTEVYEQYF
v_gene: TRBV10-3
abundance: NA
j_gene: TRBJ2-7
d_gene: TRBD1

CDR3nt: TGTGCCAGCAGCTCACAACGGGACGGGAATGAAAAACTGTTTTTT
CDR3aa: CASSSQRDGNEKLFF
v_gene: TRBV7-9
abundance: few
j_gene: TRBJ1-4
d_gene: NA

CDR3nt: TGCGCCAGCAGCCAAGATTTATCCGGATCTAACTATGGCTACACCTTC
CDR3aa: CASSQDLSGSNYGYTF
v_gene: TRBV4-3
abundance: NA
j_gene: TRBJ1-2
d_gene: NA

CDR3nt: TGCGCCAGCAGCCATTCCTTGGGAGAGGCTTCGATGCGGTACGAGCAGTACTTC
CDR3aa: CASSHSLGEASMRYEQYF
v_gene: TRBV4-3
abundance: few
j_gene: TRBJ2-7
d_gene: NA

CDR3nt: TGTGCCAGCACCGTCCGACAGAGACCCTACAATGAGCAGTTCTTC
CDR3aa: CASTVRQRPYNEQFF
v_gene: TRBV12-3/TRBV12-4
abundance: few
j_gene: TRBJ2-1
d_gene: NA

CDR3nt: TGCAGCGTTGAAGAGTGGAACTATGGCTACACCTTC
CDR3aa: CSVEEWNYGYTF
v_gene: TRBV29-1
abundance: few
j_gene: TRBJ1-2
d_gene: NA

CDR3nt: TGCAGTGCGCCGAGGGGCATGAACACTGAAGCTTTCTTT
CDR3aa: CSAPRGMNTEAFF
v_gene: TRBV20-1
abundance: few
j_gene: TRBJ1-1
d_gene: NA

CDR3nt: TGTGCCAGCAGCATGGATCCCGGGGAGCTGTTTTTT
CDR3aa: CASSMDPGELFF
v_gene: TRBV12-3/TRBV12-4
abundance: many
j_gene: TRBJ2-2
d_gene: NA

CDR3nt: TGTGCCAGCAGGAACCCTCAGGGGGCCGGGGAGCTGTTTTTT
CDR3aa: CASRNPQGAGELFF
v_gene: TRBV6-5
abundance: NA
j_gene: TRBJ2-2
d_gene: TRBD1

CDR3nt: TGCGCCAGCAGCCAAGATGGGGACGAAATTAACTATGGCTACACCTTC
CDR3aa: CASSQDGDEINYGYTF
v_gene: TRBV4-3
abundance: NA
j_gene: TRBJ1-2
d_gene: NA

CDR3nt: TGTGCCAGCAGTTTGGCAGTAGGACAAGAGACCCAGTACTTC
CDR3aa: CASSLAVGQETQYF
v_gene: TRBV12-3/TRBV12-4
abundance: few
j_gene: TRBJ2-5
d_gene: NA

CDR3nt: TGTGCCAGCAAGAAGGGCTTTTTGAACACTGAAGCTTTCTTT
CDR3aa: CASKKGFLNTEAFF
v_gene: TRBV27
abundance: NA
j_gene: TRBJ1-1
d_gene: NA

CDR3nt: TGCGCCAGCAGCTTGGAAGGGGACATTCAGTACTTC
CDR3aa: CASSLEGDIQYF
v_gene: TRBV5-1
abundance: NA
j_gene: TRBJ2-4
d_gene: NA

CDR3nt: TGTGCCAGCAGCCAAGCCAGGGGGTACTATGGCTACACCTTC
CDR3aa: CASSQARGYYGYTF
v_gene: TRBV3-1
abundance: few
j_gene: TRBJ1-2
d_gene: TRBD1

CDR3nt: TGTGCCAGCAGCCAAGACCGTGGGGGGGATGGCTACACCTTC
CDR3aa: CASSQDRGGDGYTF
v_gene: TRBV4-2
abundance: few
j_gene: TRBJ1-2
d_gene: NA

CDR3nt: TGCGCCAGCAGCTTGAAGCGACAGGGGGTGACCTTCTACGAGCAGTACTTC
CDR3aa: CASSLKRQGVTFYEQYF
v_gene: TRBV5-1
abundance: NA
j_gene: TRBJ2-7
d_gene: TRBD1

CDR3nt: TGTGCCAGCAGGACAGGGGGCTGGAATACTGAAGCTTTCTTT
CDR3aa: CASRTGGWNTEAFF
v_gene: TRBV12-3/TRBV12-4
abundance: few
j_gene: TRBJ1-1
d_gene: TRBD1

CDR3nt: TGTGCCAGCAGTTCCTCAGGGCCAACTAATGAAAAACTGTTTTTT
CDR3aa: CASSSSGPTNEKLFF
v_gene: TRBV12-3/TRBV12-4
abundance: few
j_gene: TRBJ1-4
d_gene: NA

CDR3nt: TGTGCCATCAGTGATCGAGGCAATGAGCAGTTCTTC
CDR3aa: CAISDRGNEQFF
v_gene: TRBV10-3
abundance: NA
j_gene: TRBJ2-1
d_gene: NA

CDR3nt: TGTGCCAGCTCACCCAGCGGGACACAATCCTACGAGCAGTACTTC
CDR3aa: CASSPSGTQSYEQYF
v_gene: TRBV18
abundance: few
j_gene: TRBJ2-7
d_gene: NA

CDR3nt: TGTGCCAGTAGTCTAAGGCTTGGAGTAAATTCACCCCTCCACTTT
CDR3aa: CASSLRLGVNSPLHF
v_gene: TRBV19
abundance: few
j_gene: TRBJ1-6
d_gene: NA

CDR3nt: TGCGCCAGCAGGACAGAGAACACTGAAGCTTTCTTT
CDR3aa: CASRTENTEAFF
v_gene: TRBV10-2
abundance: few
j_gene: TRBJ1-1
d_gene: NA